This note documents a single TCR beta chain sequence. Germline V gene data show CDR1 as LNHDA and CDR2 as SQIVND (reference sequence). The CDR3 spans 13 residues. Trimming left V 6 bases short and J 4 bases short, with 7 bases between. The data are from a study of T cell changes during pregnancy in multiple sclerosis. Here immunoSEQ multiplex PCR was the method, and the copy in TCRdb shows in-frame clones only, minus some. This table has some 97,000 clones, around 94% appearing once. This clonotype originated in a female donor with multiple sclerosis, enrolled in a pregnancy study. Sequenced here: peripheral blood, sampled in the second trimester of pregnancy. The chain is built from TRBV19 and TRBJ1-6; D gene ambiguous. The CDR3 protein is CASRVQYNSPLHF. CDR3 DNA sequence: TGTGCCAGTAGGGTCCAGTATAATTCACCCCTCCACTTT.